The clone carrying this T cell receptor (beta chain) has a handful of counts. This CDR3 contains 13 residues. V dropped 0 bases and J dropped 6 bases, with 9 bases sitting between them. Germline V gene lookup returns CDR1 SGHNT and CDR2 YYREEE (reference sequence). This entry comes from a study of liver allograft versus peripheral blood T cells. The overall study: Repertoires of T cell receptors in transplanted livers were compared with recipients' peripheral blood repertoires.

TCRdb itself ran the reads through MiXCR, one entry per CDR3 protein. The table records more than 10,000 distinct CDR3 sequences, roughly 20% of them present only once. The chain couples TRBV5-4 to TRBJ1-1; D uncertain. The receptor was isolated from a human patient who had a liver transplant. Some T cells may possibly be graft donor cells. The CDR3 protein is CASSLVREAEAFF. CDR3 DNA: TGTGCCAGCAGCTTGGTTAGGGAAGCTGAAGCTTTCTTT.